This TCR beta chain is from a study of T cells in localized non-small cell lung cancer. Study-level findings and limits: Higher blood T cell density went with longer overall survival. Peak T cell clonality was found in uninvolved adjacent lung, exceeding tumor. Heterogeneity stays possible, as sequencing covered only one tumor region. Appearing in adjacent lung were a median approximately 60 of the top 100 tumor clones.

In germline, CDR1 is SQVTM, CDR2 ANQGSEA. J gave up 5 bases and V 6 bases, and 4 bases lay outside the gene matches. CDR3 length equals 12 residues. This clone has only a few counts. Antigen unknown. Using immunoSEQ multiplex PCR, the repertoire was profiled, and TCRdb retains in-frame clones only, with some absent. The sample shows about 6,000 clones, 25% to 35% of them seen only once. The sample was lung tumor tissue, taken before any cancer treatment. The chain couples TRBV29-1 to TRBJ1-1, with 9 bases fitting TRBD1. This clonotype originated in a female donor older than 55 with stage I lung adenocarcinoma. CDR3 region: CSVWDRETEAFF. CDR3 in DNA: TGCAGCGTCTGGGACAGGGAGACTGAAGCTTTCTTT.